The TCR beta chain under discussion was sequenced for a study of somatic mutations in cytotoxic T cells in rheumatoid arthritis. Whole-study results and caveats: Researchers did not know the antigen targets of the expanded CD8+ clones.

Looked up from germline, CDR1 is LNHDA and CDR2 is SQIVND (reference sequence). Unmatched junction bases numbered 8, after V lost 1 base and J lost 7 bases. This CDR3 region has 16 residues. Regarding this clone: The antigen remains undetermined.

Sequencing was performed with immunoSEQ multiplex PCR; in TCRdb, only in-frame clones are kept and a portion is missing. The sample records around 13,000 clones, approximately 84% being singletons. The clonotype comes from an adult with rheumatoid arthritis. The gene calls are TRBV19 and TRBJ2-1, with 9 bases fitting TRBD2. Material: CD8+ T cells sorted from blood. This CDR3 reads CASSIAVAGANNEQFF. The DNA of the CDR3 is TGTGCCAGTAGTATAGCCGTAGCGGGAGCCAATAATGAGCAGTTCTTC.